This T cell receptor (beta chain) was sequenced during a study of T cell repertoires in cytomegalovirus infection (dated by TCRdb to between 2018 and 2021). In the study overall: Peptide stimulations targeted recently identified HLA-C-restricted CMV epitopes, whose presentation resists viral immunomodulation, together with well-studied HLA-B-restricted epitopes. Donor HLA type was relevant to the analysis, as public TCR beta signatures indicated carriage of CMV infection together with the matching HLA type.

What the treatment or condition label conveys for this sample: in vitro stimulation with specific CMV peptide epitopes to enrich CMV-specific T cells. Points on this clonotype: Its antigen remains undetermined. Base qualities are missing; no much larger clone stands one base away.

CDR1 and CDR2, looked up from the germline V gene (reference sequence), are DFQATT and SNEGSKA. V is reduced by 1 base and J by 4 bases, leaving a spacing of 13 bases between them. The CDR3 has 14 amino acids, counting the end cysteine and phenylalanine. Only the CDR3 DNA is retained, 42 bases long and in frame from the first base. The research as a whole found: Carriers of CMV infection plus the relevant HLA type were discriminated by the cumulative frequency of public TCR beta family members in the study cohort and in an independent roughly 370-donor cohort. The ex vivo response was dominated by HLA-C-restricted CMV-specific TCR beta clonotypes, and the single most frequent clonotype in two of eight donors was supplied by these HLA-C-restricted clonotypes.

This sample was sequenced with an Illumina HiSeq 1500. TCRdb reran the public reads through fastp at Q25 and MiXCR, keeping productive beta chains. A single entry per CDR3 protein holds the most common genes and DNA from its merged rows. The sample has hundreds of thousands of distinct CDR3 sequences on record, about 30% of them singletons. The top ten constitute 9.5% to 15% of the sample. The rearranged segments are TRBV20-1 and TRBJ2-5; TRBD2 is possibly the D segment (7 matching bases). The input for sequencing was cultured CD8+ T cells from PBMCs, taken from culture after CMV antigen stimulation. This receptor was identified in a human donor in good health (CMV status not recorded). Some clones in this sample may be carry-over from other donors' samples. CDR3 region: CSARGGGLGETQYF. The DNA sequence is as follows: TGCAGTGCTAGAGGGGGGGGCCTGGGAGAGACCCAGTACTTC.